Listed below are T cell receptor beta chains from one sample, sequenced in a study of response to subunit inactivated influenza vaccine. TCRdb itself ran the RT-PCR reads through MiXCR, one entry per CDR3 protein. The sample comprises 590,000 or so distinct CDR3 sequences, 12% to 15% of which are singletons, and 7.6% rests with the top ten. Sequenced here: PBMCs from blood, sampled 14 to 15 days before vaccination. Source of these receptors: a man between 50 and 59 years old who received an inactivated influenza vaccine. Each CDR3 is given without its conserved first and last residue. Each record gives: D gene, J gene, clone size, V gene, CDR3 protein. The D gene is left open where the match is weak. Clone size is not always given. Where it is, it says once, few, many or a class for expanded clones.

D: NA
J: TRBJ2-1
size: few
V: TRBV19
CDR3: ASSIRLTLTYNEQF

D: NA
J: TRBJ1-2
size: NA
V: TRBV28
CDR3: ASSLSRGGYYGYT

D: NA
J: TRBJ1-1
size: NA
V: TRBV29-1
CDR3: SAQGPGNTEAF

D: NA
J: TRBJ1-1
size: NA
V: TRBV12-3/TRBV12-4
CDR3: ASSPVFGITEAF

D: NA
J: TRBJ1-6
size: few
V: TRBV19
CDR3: ASSMSESSYNSPLH

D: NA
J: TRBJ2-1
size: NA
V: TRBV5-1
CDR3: ASSLGRGRVEEQF

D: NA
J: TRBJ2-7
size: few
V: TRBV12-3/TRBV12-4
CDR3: ASSLDYSSHEQY

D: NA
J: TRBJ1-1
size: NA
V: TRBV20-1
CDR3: SASEGLAEAF

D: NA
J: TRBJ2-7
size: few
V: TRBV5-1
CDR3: ASSLDWGPDRDEQY

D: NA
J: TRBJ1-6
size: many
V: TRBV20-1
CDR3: SASRDKHNSPLH

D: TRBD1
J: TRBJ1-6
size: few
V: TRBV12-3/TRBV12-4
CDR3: ATSLRQGNTSPLH

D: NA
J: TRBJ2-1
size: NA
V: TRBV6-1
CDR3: ASSEMKGVEQF

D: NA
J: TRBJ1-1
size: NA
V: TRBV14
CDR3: ASSTQPGAEAF

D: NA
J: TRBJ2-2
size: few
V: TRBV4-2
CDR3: ASSQDFGGGNTGELF

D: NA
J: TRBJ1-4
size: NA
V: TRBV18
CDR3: ASSPQSGSREKLF

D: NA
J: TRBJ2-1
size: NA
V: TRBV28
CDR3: ASSLMVYEQF

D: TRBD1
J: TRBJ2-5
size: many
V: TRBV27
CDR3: ASIPLWTGRQETQY

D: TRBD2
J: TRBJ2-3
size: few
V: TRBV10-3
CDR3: AISGTSGTDTQY

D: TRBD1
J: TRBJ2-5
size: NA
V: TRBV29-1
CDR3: SVDWGTGVG

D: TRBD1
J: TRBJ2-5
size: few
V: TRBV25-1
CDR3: ASSRQGEETQY

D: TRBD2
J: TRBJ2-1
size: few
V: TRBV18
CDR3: ASSPTQGLAGGSSYNEQF

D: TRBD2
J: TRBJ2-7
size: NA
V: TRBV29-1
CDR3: SARTSGSYYEQY

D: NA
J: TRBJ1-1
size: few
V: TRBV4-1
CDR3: ASSQDQLARTEAF

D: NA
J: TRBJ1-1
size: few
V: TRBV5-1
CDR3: ASSLYSRDTEAF

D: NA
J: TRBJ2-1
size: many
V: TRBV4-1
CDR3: ASSQVMSNEQF